The 6 T cell receptor beta chains below all came from one sample that was sequenced in a study of early T cells in non-severe SARS-CoV-2 infection. MiXCR, run by TCRdb on the 5' RACE reads, gives a single entry per CDR3 protein. Altogether about 99,000 distinct CDR3 sequences are present, 15% to 20% being singletons, with the ten largest covering roughly 1.3%. Input material: whole blood. The receptors stem from an adult who was a healthcare worker with PCR-confirmed SARS-CoV-2 infection or an uninfected control (not recorded which).

V gene TRBV10-3 combines with J gene TRBJ2-7; TRBD1 aligns across 9 bases. This CDR3 is 15 amino acids long. Germline loops: CDR1 ENHRY, CDR2 SYGVKD. After removal of 5 bases from V and 1 base from J, the junction contained 6 bases not matched to a gene. CDR3 nucleotides: TGTGCCATCAGTTTTTCCGGGACAGGGTCCTACGAGCAGTACTTC. Its protein is CAISFSGTGSYEQYF.

This clonotype was seen a handful of times. This chain connects TRBV5-4 to TRBJ1-2; no clear D. This CDR3 has 13 residues. Germline-derived CDR1 and CDR2 are SGHNT and YYREEE (reference sequence). V was trimmed by 0 bases and J by 5 bases, leaving 8 bases between them. Written as DNA, the CDR3 is TGTGCCAGCAGCTTGGAGGGCAGATATGGCTACACCTTC. This encodes CASSLEGRYGYTF.

This clonotype came up a few times. CDR3 nucleotides: TGCGCCAGCAGCTTTGACGCGCCGTCGAACACTGAAGCTTTCTTT. It yields the protein CASSFDAPSNTEAFF. The chain recombines TRBV5-1 with TRBJ1-1; D gene uncertain. Germline values: CDR1 SGHRS, CDR2 YFSETQ. The CDR3 has 15 residues. V shed 2 bases and J shed 1 base, with 12 bases lying between them.

V is TRBV11-2 and J is TRBJ2-5; TRBD1 aligns across 7 bases. Germline values: CDR1 SGHAT, CDR2 FQNNGV. V lost 5 bases and J lost 4; bases outside the gene matches: 13. This CDR3 region has 16 residues. Here the CDR3 DNA reads TGTGCCAGCAGCCCCACCATAGGGGGCTTGGGAGAGACCCAGTACTTC. It translates to CASSPTIGGLGETQYF. Drawing the rest from reference TRBV11-2 and TRBJ2-5, the complete variable domain is EAGVAQSPRYKIIEKRQSVAFWCNPISGHATLYWYQQILGQGPKLLIQFQNNGVVDDSQLPKDRFSAERLKGVDSTLKIQPAKLEDSAVYLCASSPTIGGLGETQYFGPGTRLLVL.

The V gene is TRBV19, the J gene TRBJ2-7; D is possibly TRBD1 (5 bases). Germline lookup yields CDR1 LNHDA and CDR2 SQIVND (reference sequence). With 0 bases removed from V and 5 bases from J, the gap between germline ends came to 11 bases. This CDR3 is 14 amino acids long. CDR3 sequence reads: CASSIEAGWNEQYF. The CDR3 nucleotides are TGTGCCAGTAGTATAGAAGCAGGGTGGAACGAGCAGTACTTC.

V is TRBV20-1 and J is TRBJ1-3; D is ambiguous. The length of the CDR3 is 15 residues. Trimming stripped 3 bases from V and 0 bases from J, with 12 bases between. CDR1 is DFQATT and CDR2 is SNEGSKA in the germline V gene (reference sequence). In DNA form, the CDR3 reads TGCAGTGCTAGGTATCAGAGTTACTCTGGAAACACCATATATTTT. Translation: CSARYQSYSGNTIYF.